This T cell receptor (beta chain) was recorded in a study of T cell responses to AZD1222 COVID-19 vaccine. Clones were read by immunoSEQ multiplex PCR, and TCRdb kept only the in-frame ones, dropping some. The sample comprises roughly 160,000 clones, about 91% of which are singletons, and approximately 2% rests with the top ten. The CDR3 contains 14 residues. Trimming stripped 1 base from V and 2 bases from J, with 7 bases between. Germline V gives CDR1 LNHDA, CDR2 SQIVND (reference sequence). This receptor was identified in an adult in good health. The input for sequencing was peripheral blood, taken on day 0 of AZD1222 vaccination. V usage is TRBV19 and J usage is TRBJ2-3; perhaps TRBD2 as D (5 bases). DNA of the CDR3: TGTGCCAGTAGTATAGTGGGAGCCACAGATACGCAGTATTTT. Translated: CASSIVGATDTQYF.